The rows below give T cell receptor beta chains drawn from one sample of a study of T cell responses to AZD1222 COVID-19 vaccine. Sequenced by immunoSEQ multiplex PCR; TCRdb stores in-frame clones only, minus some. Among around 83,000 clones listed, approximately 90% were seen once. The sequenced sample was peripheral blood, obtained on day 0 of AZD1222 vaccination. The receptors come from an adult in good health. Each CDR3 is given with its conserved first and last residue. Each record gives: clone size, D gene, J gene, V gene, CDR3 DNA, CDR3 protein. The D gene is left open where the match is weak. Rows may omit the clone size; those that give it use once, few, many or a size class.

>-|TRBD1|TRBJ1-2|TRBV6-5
TGTGCCAGCAGTTACCGGGACAGATATGGCTACACCTTC
CASSYRDRYGYTF
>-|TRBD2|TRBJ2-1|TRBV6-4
TGTGCCAGCAGTGTGCGGGAGGGCCTCTCTGACGAGCAGTTCTTC
CASSVREGLSDEQFF
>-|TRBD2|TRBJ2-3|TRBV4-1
TGCGCCAGCAGCCAAGATGGGTGGGGGACTAGTGAACTTACAGATACGCAGTATTTT
CASSQDGWGTSELTDTQYF
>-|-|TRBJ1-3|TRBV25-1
TGTGCCAGCAGTGAATGGAGCAACACCATATATTTT
CASSEWSNTIYF
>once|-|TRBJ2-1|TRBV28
TGTGCCAGCACCAAGGGGGATGAGCAGTTCTTC
CASTKGDEQFF
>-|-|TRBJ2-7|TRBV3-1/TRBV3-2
TGTGCCAGCAGCCAGACATCCTACGAGCAGTACTTC
CASSQTSYEQYF
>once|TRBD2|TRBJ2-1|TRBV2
TGTGCCAGCAGTACTAGCGGGAGCTACAATGAGCAGTTCTTC
CASSTSGSYNEQFF
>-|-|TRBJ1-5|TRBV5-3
TGTGCCAGAAGCTCCCGGCAGTCCAATCAGCCCCAGCATTTT
CARSSRQSNQPQHF
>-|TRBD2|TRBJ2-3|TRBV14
TGTGCCAGCAGCCAAAACACTCTAGCGGCCGGTTGGGATACGCAGTATTTT
CASSQNTLAAGWDTQYF
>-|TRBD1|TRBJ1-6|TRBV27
TGTGCCAGCAGTTTGGACAGGGGGGGAGATTCACCCCTCCACTTT
CASSLDRGGDSPLHF
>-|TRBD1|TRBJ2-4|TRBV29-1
TGCAGCGTCACCGAATGGACAGGGACAAACATTCAGTACTTC
CSVTEWTGTNIQYF
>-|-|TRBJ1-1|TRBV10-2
TGCGCCAGCAGTGATCAGATGGGCACTGAAGCTTTCTTT
CASSDQMGTEAFF
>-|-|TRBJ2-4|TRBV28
TGTGCCAGCAGTTTAAGGCAGAATTGGTACTTC
CASSLRQNWYF
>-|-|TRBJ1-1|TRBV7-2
TGTGCCAGCAGCCCAGGCCCTTCGAACACTGAAGCTTTCTTT
CASSPGPSNTEAFF
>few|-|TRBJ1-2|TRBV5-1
TGCGCCAGCAGCGAGGGACCGGGCTCCTTCTATGGCTACACCTTC
CASSEGPGSFYGYTF
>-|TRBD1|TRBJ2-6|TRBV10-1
TGCGCCAGCAGCGAACCGGGACAGGGGCGCTCTGGGGCCAACGTCCTGACTTTC
CASSEPGQGRSGANVLTF
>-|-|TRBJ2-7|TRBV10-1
TGCGCCAGCAGCAAAAAAACCTACGAGCAGTACTTC
CASSKKTYEQYF
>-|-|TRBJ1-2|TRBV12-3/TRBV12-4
TGTGCCAGCAGTCCCGGACAGACTTATGGCTACACCTTC
CASSPGQTYGYTF
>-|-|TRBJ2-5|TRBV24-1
TGTGCCACCAGTGATTTGCAACCGGGCAGGGACCAAGAGACCCAGTACTTC
CATSDLQPGRDQETQYF
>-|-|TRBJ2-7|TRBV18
TGTGCCAGCTCACCCCGGGGCAGCGGCGAGCAGTACTTC
CASSPRGSGEQYF
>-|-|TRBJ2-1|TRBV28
TGTGCCAGCAGTCTGACAACTACGAATGAGCAGTTCTTC
CASSLTTTNEQFF
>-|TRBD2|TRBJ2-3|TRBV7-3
TGTGCCAGCAGCTTCGGGGGGAGCACAGATACGCAGTATTTT
CASSFGGSTDTQYF
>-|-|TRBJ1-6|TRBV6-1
TGTGCCAGCAGTGAAGCCAGGGTGTGGAATTCACCCCTCCACTTT
CASSEARVWNSPLHF
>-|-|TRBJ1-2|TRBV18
TGTGCCAGCTCACCCGGCAAAGGGTATGGGGATGGCTACACCTTC
CASSPGKGYGDGYTF
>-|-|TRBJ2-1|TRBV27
TGTGCCAGCAGTTTATCGAAGGCCGCGAGCTCCTACAATGAGCAGTTCTTC
CASSLSKAASSYNEQFF
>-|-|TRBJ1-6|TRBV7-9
TGTGCCAGCAGCTTAGCTCAGGCGGATAATTCACCCCTCCACTTT
CASSLAQADNSPLHF
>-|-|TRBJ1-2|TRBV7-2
TGTGCCAGCAGCTTAGACTCAGGCGGTGGCTACACCTTC
CASSLDSGGGYTF
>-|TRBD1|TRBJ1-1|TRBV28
TGTGCCAGCAGTTCGATTGACAGGGTCTACAACACTGAAGCTTTCTTT
CASSSIDRVYNTEAFF
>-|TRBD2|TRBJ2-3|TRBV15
TGTGCCACCAGCCCTGGGACTAGCGGACACACAGATACGCAGTATTTT
CATSPGTSGHTDTQYF
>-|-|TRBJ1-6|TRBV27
TGTGCCAGCAGTTTTGGGGGGGCCTATAATTCACCCCTCCACTTT
CASSFGGAYNSPLHF
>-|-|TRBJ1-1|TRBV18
TGTGCCAGCTCCCCGGGACTGAACACTGAAGCTTTCTTT
CASSPGLNTEAFF
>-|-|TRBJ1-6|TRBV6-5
TGTGCCAGCAGTTACTCGGTCCGGCGTTCACCCCTCCACTTT
CASSYSVRRSPLHF
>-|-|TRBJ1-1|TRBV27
TGTGCCAGCAGTTCCCCCGGAGGGGGAACCCCTGAAGCTTTCTTT
CASSSPGGGTPEAFF
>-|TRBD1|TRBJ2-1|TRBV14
TGTGCCAGCAGCCGCGACAGGGGTATTGATGAGCAGTTCTTC
CASSRDRGIDEQFF
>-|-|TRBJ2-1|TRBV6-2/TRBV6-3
TGTGCCAGCAGTTTAGACAATGAGCAGTTCTTC
CASSLDNEQFF
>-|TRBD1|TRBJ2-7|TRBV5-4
TGTGCCAGCAGCTTGGACAGGGGACAGGTCGAGCAGTACTTC
CASSLDRGQVEQYF
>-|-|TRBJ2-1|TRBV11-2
TGTGCCAGCAGCCAAAGGGTTGAGCAGTTCTTC
CASSQRVEQFF
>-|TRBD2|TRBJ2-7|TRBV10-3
TGTGCCATCAGTGGGCTAGCGGGAGTACTCTACGAGCAGTACTTC
CAISGLAGVLYEQYF
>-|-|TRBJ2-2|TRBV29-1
TGCAGCGTTGTGGCAGGCATCTCCGTGACCACCGGGGAGCTGTTTTTT
CSVVAGISVTTGELFF
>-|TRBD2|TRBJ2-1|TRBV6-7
TGTGCCAGCAGTTACGGGAGGGCCTTTCTATCCCCCTCCTACAATGAGCAGTTCTTC
CASSYGRAFLSPSYNEQFF
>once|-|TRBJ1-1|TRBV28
TGTGCCAGCAGCCTCGAAGGGAGGGTTTTCAGGAACACTGAAGCTTTCTTT
CASSLEGRVFRNTEAFF
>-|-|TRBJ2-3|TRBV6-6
TGTGCCAGCAGTCAAGATAGAAGCACAGATACGCAGTATTTT
CASSQDRSTDTQYF
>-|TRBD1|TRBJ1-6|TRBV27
TGTGCCAGCAGTATAATCGGGACAGGGGGCGTTAATTCACCCCTCCACTTT
CASSIIGTGGVNSPLHF